These 20 T cell receptor beta chains originate from one sample sequenced in a study of T cell repertoires in cytomegalovirus infection. TCRdb recomputed calls from the reads with MiXCR, one row per CDR3 protein. Of approximately 71,000 distinct CDR3 sequences in the sample, roughly 20% were seen once. These receptors have no identified antigens. The material sequenced was CD8+ T cells from cultured PBMCs, taken from culture after CMV antigen stimulation. The receptors originated from a human donor in good health (CMV status not recorded). Some clones in this sample may be carry-over from other donors' samples.

This clonotype was picked up a small number of times. The rearrangement links TRBV7-6 to TRBJ2-7; 9 positions agree with TRBD2. The length of the CDR3 is 15 residues. CDR1 SGHVS and CDR2 FNYEAQ come from the germline V gene. V shed 0 bases and J 0 bases; nucleotides not matched to a gene: 0. The DNA of the CDR3 is TGTGCCAGCAGCTTAGCTAGCGGGAGCTCCTACGAGCAGTACTTC. It codes for CASSLASGSSYEQYF. The complete variable domain, with remaining parts taken from reference TRBV7-6 and TRBJ2-7, reads GAGVSQSPRYKVTKRGQDVALRCDPISGHVSLYWYRQALGQGPEFLTYFNYEAQQDKSGLPNDRFSAERPEGSISTLTIQRTEQRDSAMYRCASSLASGSSYEQYFGPGTRLTVT.

This chain links TRBV24-1 with TRBJ2-7, with 7 bases matching TRBD1. V dropped 9 bases and J dropped 2; count of bases not matched to a gene: 3. CDR1 is KGHDR, CDR2 SFDVKD, per germline. The CDR3 length is 12 residues. CDR3: CATSGGPYEQYF. The CDR3 DNA reads TGTGCCACCTCAGGGGGACCCTACGAGCAGTACTTC.

This clonotype was counted between two and nine times. One base away lies a much larger clone, so this may be a sequencing read error. The conserved phenylalanine or tryptophan is not found at the CDR3 terminus, so this likely reflects a read error. The rearrangement uses TRBV4-1 and TRBJ2-3; D not resolved. CDR1 and CDR2 from the germline V gene are MGHRA and YSYEKL. The CDR3 consists of 15 residues. Trimming took 4 bases from V and 4 from J, leaving 15 bases between them. The CDR3 spells CASSPPGTLSDTQYL. DNA for the CDR3: TGCGCCAGCAGCCCCCCCGGAACCCTTTCAGATACGCAGTATCTT.

The chain links TRBV5-6 to TRBJ1-1; D call uncertain. CDR3 length: 13 residues. Trimming stripped 4 bases from V and 5 bases from J, with 12 bases between. Looked up from germline, CDR1 is SGHDT and CDR2 is YYEEEE. Written as DNA, the CDR3 is TGTGCCAGCAGCCAACGTGTCAGTACTGAAGCTTTCTTT. Its translation: CASSQRVSTEAFF.

The chain employs TRBV11-2 and TRBJ2-2; D is possibly TRBD2 (5 bases). This CDR3 comprises 14 residues. CDR1 SGHAT and CDR2 FQNNGV come from the germline V gene. Trimming took 5 bases from V and 8 from J, leaving 15 bases between them. The CDR3 coding sequence is TGTGCCAGCAGCCCAGACTATAAAACTGGGGAGCTGTTTTTT. Its translation is CASSPDYKTGELFF.

This clonotype was picked up a small number of times. The chain combines TRBV20-1 with TRBJ1-1; D gene uncertain. V was clipped by 3 bases and J by 4 bases, with 9 bases between them. CDR3 size: 12 residues. The V gene's germline CDR1 is DFQATT and CDR2 SNEGSKA (reference sequence). This CDR3 reads CSASGEGTEAFF. The CDR3 region has the DNA TGCAGTGCTAGTGGAGAGGGCACTGAAGCTTTCTTT.

This clonotype turned up a few times. The V gene is TRBV2, the J gene TRBJ2-7; 7 bases are shared with TRBD1. Germline CDR1 and CDR2: SNHLY and FYNNEI. J gave up 5 bases and V 7 bases, and 2 bases lay outside the gene matches. The CDR3 contains 11 residues. This CDR3 is CASTGQDEQYF. The DNA for the CDR3 is TGTGCCAGCACAGGACAGGACGAGCAGTACTTC.

This clonotype was observed a handful of times. CDR3 DNA sequence: TGTGCCAGCAGCTTAGCGCAGGGAAATGAGCAGTTCTTC. Protein product: CASSLAQGNEQFF. The gene calls are TRBV7-6 and TRBJ2-1, with D perhaps TRBD1 (5 bases). Trimming pared 0 bases from V and 7 bases from J, leaving 7 bases between. The CDR3 has 13 amino acids. CDR1 and CDR2 from the germline V gene are SGHVS and FNYEAQ.

The rearrangement uses TRBV6-5 and TRBJ2-7; D is possibly TRBD2 (6 bases). Trimming shortened V by 0 bases and J by 1 base, and 13 bases separated the two germline ends. The germline V gene has CDR1 MNHEY and CDR2 SVGAGI. The CDR3 spans 16 residues. The chain's CDR3 is CASSYSAGLRSYEQYF. CDR3 coding DNA: TGTGCCAGCAGTTACTCGGCGGGACTTCGGTCCTACGAGCAGTACTTC.

This clonotype occurred many times. The DNA of the CDR3 is TGTGCCAGCAGCCCTAACATGGGCGCTGACTATGGCTACACCTTC. Translating gives CASSPNMGADYGYTF. This chain links TRBV7-8 with TRBJ1-2; unclear D gene. Germline V gene lookup returns CDR1 SGHVS and CDR2 FQNEAQ. Trimming took off 5 bases at V and 3 bases at J, with 16 bases between the two ends. This CDR3 comprises 15 residues.

The V call is TRBV14, the J call TRBJ2-7; D might be TRBD1 (6 bases). With 4 bases removed from V and 3 bases from J, the gap between germline ends came to 16 bases. The length of the CDR3 is 15 residues. Germline assignment: CDR1 SGHDN and CDR2 FVKESK. The CDR3 protein is CASSLEGQKHYEQYF. The CDR3 nucleotides read TGTGCCAGCAGCCTTGAAGGACAGAAGCACTACGAGCAGTACTTC.

The chain employs TRBV6-2 or TRBV6-3 and TRBJ1-5; no reliable D call. Trimming left V 2 bases short and J 4 bases short, with 6 bases between. The CDR3 covers 13 residues. Germline CDR1 reads MNHEY; CDR2 reads SVGEGT. CDR3 sequence (DNA): TGTGCCAGCAGTTACAACCGGAATCAGCCCCAGCATTTT. Translation: CASSYNRNQPQHF.

The table lists this clonotype with a few counts. CDR3: CASSLPTGTGGEDTQYF. CDR3 DNA: TGTGCCAGCAGCTTACCGACTGGGACAGGGGGCGAGGATACGCAGTATTTT. This chain uses TRBV7-3 with TRBJ2-3; the match to TRBD1 covers 12 bases. CDR3 length: 17 residues. V lost 2 bases to trimming and J lost 6 bases; unmatched junction nucleotides: 9. Germline values: CDR1 SGHTA, CDR2 FQGTGA.

This clonotype was recorded many times. The V gene is TRBV4-1, the J gene TRBJ1-1; 8 bases line up with TRBD1. The ends lost 0 bases at V and 1 base at J; junction bases unmatched: 1. The length of the CDR3 is 15 residues. Germline V gene lookup returns CDR1 MGHRA and CDR2 YSYEKL. The CDR3 sequence is CASSQDDRGNTEAFF. CDR3 DNA: TGCGCCAGCAGCCAAGATGACAGGGGGAACACTGAAGCTTTCTTT.

The sample holds a few counts of this clonotype. The genes are TRBV19 and TRBJ1-5, with 8 bases identical to TRBD1. The CDR3 extends over 15 amino acids. CDR1 is LNHDA, CDR2 SQIVND, per germline (reference sequence). Trimming at V came to 3 bases and at J to 4 bases, leaving 5 bases not matched to a gene. The DNA of the CDR3 is TGTGCCAGTAGTATGGGGGGACAGGCGAATCAGCCCCAGCATTTT. Protein product: CASSMGGQANQPQHF. The variable domain in full, with the rest retrieved from reference TRBV19 and TRBJ1-5, is DGGITQSPKYLFRKEGQNVTLSCEQNLNHDAMYWYRQDPGQGLRLIYYSQIVNDFQKGDIAEGYSVSREKKESFPLTVTSAQKNPTAFYLCASSMGGQANQPQHFGDGTRLSIL.

This clonotype was found many times. The chain carries TRBV4-1 and TRBJ2-1; 7 nucleotides align to TRBD1. The germline V gene has CDR1 MGHRA and CDR2 YSYEKL. This CDR3 spans 15 amino acids. Trimming at V came to 4 bases and at J to 5 bases, leaving 8 bases not matched to a gene. CDR3 region: CASSPPGTANNEQFF. CDR3 nucleotides: TGCGCCAGCAGCCCACCCGGGACAGCCAACAATGAGCAGTTCTTC.

This clonotype has just a few counts. V usage is TRBV27 and J usage is TRBJ2-3; D not certain. Germline assignment: CDR1 MNHEY and CDR2 SMNVEV (reference sequence). This CDR3 is 12 amino acids long. Trimming shortened V by 5 bases and J by 4 bases, and 7 bases separated the two germline ends. As DNA, the CDR3 is TGTGCCAGCAGTCCAAGGGCAGATACGCAGTATTTT. This encodes CASSPRADTQYF.

The chain recombines TRBV7-9 with TRBJ2-5, with 9 bases that match TRBD1. V gave up 6 bases and J gave up 1 base; unmatched junction bases: 3. CDR3 size: 14 residues. The germline CDR1 and CDR2 sequences are SEHNR and FQNEAQ (reference sequence). The CDR3 DNA is TGTGCCAGCAGTCTGGACAGGGGCCAAGAGACCCAGTACTTC. It codes for CASSLDRGQETQYF.

This clonotype occurred many times. CDR3 DNA sequence: TGCGCCAGCAGCCATTCGACAGGAGGGGATGGCTACACCTTC. Translation gives CASSHSTGGDGYTF. The chain is built from TRBV4-1 and TRBJ1-2; D perhaps matches TRBD1 (6 bases). Germline lookup yields CDR1 MGHRA and CDR2 YSYEKL. The CDR3 has 14 amino acids. The V end was cut by 3 bases, the J end by 6 bases, with 14 bases between.

The chain is built from TRBV5-6 and TRBJ2-5; a possible D gene is TRBD2 (6 bases). This CDR3 is 15 amino acids long. Germline values: CDR1 SGHDT, CDR2 YYEEEE. V shed 0 bases and J shed 2 bases, with 11 bases lying between them. For the CDR3, the DNA is TGTGCCAGCAGCTTGGCCTCAAGCGGGCAAGAGACCCAGTACTTC. It yields the protein CASSLASSGQETQYF.